Sequencing of this T cell receptor beta chain was carried out in a study of shared clonotypes between healthy human individuals. Study-level background: The plates for each donor numbered three CD4 naive, three CD4 memory, two CD8 naive and one CD8 memory.

Positive CCR7 selection of CD45RO-negative cells yielded the naive CD8 cells, and terminally differentiated effector memory CD45RA+ cells were excluded. The study drew its donors from healthy HIV-negative adults without recent acute infections or vaccinations. Replicate PCRs run on sorted subsets employed roughly 190 ng DNA, 30,000 to 35,000 T cell genomes. Measured with immunoSEQ multiplex PCR; TCRdb has only the in-frame clones, and not every one. This table holds some 2,100,000 clones, about 92% found once. Findings and limits, study-wide: Rarefaction gave evidence that sorted-subset sequencing remained incomplete despite large depth.

In the case of this clone: Its antigen is unknown.

The specimen was naive CD8+ T cells from PBMCs. The clonotype comes from a man aged 18 to 29 in good health. Some clones in this sample may be carry-over from other donors' samples.

CDR3 sequence (DNA): TGTGCCAGCAGCCTCTCCGAGGACAGGGGGCACGATGGGGAGACCCAGTACTTC. Translation gives CASSLSEDRGHDGETQYF. The chain joins TRBV9 to TRBJ2-5; 11 bases match TRBD1. There are 18 residues in the CDR3. Unmatched junction bases numbered 16, after V lost 4 bases and J lost 5 bases. The germline V gene encodes CDR1 SGDLS and CDR2 YYNGEE.